The sequence of this T cell receptor beta chain was determined in a study of blood T cell repertoires in COVID-19. Background on the study: Material from acute and convalescent COVID-19 was sourced from the United States, Italy and Spain.

Germline loops: CDR1 MNHEY, CDR2 SMNVEV (reference sequence). The CDR3 is 13 amino acids. V trimming: 4 bases; J trimming: 7 bases; junction bases outside the gene matches: 6. Generated by immunoSEQ multiplex PCR, the TCRdb table keeps only in-frame clones and is missing some. The sample lists around 260,000 clones; 75% to 90% were seen once. The clonotype was recovered from a woman in her thirties or forties who had recovered from COVID-19. The J gene is TRBJ2-7, the V gene TRBV27; 8 bases align to TRBD2. Input material: peripheral blood. The CDR3 sequence is CASSSGLGGEQYF. CDR3 nucleotides: TGTGCCAGCAGTTCGGGACTAGGGGGGGAGCAGTACTTC.